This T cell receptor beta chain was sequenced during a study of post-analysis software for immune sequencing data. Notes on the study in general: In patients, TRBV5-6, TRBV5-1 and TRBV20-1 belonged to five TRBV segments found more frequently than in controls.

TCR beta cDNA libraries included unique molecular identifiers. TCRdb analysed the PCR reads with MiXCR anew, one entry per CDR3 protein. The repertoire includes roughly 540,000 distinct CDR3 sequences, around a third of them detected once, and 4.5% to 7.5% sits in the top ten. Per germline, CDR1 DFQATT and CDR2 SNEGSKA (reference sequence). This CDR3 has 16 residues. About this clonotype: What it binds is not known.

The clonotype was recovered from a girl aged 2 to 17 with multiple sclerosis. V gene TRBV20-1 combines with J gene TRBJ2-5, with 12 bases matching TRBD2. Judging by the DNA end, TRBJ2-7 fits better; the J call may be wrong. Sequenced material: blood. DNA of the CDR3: TGCAGTGCCGCAAAGACTAGCGGGGGACAGATTCACGAGCAGTACTTC. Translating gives CSAAKTSGGQIHEQYF.